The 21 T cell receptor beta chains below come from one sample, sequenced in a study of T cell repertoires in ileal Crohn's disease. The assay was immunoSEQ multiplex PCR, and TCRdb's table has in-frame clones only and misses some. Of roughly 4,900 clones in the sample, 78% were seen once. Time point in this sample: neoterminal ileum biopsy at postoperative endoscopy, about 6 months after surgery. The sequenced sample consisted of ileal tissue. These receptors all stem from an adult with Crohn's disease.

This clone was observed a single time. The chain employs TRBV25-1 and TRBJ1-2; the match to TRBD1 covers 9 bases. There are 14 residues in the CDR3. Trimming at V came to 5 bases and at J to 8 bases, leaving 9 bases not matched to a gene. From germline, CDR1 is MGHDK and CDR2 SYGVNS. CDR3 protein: CASSSQQGAGGYTF. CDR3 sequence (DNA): TGTGCCAGCAGTTCCCAACAGGGGGCTGGGGGCTACACCTTC.

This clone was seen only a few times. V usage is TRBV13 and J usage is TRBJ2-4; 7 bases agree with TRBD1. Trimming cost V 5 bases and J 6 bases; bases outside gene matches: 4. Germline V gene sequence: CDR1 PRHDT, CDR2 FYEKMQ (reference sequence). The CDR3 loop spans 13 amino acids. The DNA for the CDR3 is TGTGCCAGCAGCCCCCGGGACAGAAACATTCAGTACTTC. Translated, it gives CASSPRDRNIQYF.

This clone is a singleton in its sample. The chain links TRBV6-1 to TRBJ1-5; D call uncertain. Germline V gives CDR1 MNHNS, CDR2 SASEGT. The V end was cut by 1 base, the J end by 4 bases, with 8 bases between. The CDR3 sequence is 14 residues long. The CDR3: CASSEVGRNQPQHF. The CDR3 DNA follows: TGTGCCAGCAGTGAAGTTGGCAGGAATCAGCCCCAGCATTTT.

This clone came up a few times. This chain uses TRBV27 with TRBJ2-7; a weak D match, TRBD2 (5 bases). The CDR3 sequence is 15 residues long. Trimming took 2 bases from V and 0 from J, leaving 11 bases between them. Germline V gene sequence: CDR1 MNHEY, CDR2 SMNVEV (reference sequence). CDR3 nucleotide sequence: TGTGCCAGCAGTTTAGACTATCCCAGCTCCTACGAGCAGTACTTC. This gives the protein CASSLDYPSSYEQYF.

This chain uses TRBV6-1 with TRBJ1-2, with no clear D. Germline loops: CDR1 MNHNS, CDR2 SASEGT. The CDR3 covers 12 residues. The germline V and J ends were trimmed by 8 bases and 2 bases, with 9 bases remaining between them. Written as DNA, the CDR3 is TGTGCCAGCGGGCAGGAGAACTATGGCTACACCTTC. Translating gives CASGQENYGYTF.

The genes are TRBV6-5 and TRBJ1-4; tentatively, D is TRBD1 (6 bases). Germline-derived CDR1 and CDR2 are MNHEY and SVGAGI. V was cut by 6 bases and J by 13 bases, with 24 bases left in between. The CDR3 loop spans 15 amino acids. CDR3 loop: CASSPEYRAGSGLFF. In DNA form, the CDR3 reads TGTGCCAGCAGCCCCGAGTACAGGGCGGGGTCGGGACTGTTTTTT.

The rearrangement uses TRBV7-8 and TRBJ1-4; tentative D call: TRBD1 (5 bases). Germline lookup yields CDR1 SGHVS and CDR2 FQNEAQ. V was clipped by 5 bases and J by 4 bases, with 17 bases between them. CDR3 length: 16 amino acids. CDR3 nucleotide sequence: TGTGCCAGCAGCGCGAAAGCCGGGACCTATAATGAAAAACTGTTTTTT. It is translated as CASSAKAGTYNEKLFF.

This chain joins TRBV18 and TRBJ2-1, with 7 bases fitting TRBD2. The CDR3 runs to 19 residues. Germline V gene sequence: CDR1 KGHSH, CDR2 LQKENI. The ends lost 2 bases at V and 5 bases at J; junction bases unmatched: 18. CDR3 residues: CASSPWALSGRVLDNEQFF. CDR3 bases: TGTGCCAGCTCACCATGGGCCCTATCAGGGAGGGTGTTGGACAATGAGCAGTTCTTC.

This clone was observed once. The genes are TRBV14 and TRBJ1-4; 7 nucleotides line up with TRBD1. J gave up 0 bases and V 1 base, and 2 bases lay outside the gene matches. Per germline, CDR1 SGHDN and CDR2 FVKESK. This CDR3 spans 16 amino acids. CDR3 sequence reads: CASSQGDRATNEKLFF. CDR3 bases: TGTGCCAGCAGCCAAGGCGACAGGGCAACTAATGAAAAACTGTTTTTT.

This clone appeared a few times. Here the CDR3 reads CASRLAREGAGYYNEQFF. The CDR3 DNA reads as TGTGCAAGTCGCTTAGCCCGTGAAGGAGCGGGGTATTACAATGAGCAGTTCTTC. This chain links TRBV12-2 with TRBJ2-1; TRBD2 is the table's D call, not checked against the DNA. TRBV12-2 is a listed pseudogene. The CDR3 runs to 18 residues.

The CDR3 sequence is CSVVGVGAETQYF. In DNA, the CDR3 is TGCAGCGTCGTGGGCGTGGGGGCTGAGACCCAGTACTTC. The rearrangement links TRBV29-1 to TRBJ2-5; possibly TRBD1 for D (6 bases). V lost 6 bases and J lost 5, with 16 bases in between. Germline CDR1 reads SQVTM; CDR2 reads ANQGSEA. The CDR3 extends over 13 amino acids.

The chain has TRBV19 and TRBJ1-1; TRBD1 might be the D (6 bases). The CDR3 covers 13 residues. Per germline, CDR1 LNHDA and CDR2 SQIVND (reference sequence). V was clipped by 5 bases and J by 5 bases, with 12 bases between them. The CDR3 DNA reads TGTGCCAGTAGTCAACAGGGCGGGACTGAAGCTTTCTTT. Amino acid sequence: CASSQQGGTEAFF.

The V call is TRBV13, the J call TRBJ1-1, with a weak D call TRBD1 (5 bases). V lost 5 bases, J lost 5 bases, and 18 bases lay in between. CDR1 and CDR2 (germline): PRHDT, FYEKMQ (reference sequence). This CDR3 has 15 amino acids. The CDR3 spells CASSTQQVMGTEAFF. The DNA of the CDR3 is TGTGCCAGCAGCACGCAACAGGTAATGGGGACTGAAGCTTTCTTT.

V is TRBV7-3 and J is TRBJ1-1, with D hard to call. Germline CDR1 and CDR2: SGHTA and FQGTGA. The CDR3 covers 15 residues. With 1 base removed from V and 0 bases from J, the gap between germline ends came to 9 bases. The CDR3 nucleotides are TGTGCCAGCAGCTTAAATGGGGTGGTGAACACTGAAGCTTTCTTT. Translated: CASSLNGVVNTEAFF.

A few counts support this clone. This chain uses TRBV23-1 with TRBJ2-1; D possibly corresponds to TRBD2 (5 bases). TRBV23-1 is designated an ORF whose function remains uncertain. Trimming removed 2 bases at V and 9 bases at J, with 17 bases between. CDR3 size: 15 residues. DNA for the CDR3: TGCGCCAGCAGTCAAGTCGTTGACGGGGTCACTGAGCAGTTCTTC. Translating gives CASSQVVDGVTEQFF.

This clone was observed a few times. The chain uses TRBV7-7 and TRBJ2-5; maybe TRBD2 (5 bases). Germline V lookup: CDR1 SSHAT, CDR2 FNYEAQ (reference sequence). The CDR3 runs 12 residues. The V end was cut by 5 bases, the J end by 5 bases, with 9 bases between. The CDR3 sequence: CASSARGETQYF. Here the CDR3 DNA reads TGTGCCAGCAGCGCCCGCGGGGAGACCCAGTACTTC. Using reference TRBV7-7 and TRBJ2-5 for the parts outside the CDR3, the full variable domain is GAGVSQSPRYKVTKRGQDVTLRCDPISSHATLYWYQQALGQGPEFLTYFNYEAQPDKSGLPSDRFSAERPEGSISTLTIQRTEQRDSAMYRCASSARGETQYFGPGTRLLVL.

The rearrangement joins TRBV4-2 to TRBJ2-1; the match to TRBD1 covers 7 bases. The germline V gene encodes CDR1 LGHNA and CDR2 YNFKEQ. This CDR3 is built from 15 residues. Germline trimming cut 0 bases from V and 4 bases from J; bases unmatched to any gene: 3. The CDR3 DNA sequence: TGTGCCAGCAGCCAAGAGGGACAGCCTTACAATGAGCAGTTCTTC. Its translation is CASSQEGQPYNEQFF.

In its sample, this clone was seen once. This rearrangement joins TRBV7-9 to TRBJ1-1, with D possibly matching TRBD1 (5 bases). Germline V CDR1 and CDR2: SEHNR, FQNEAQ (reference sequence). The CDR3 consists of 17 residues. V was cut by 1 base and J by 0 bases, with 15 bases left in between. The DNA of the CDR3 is TGTGCCAGCAGCTTAGTAAGGGGCCAGGGTCTGAACACTGAAGCTTTCTTT. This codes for CASSLVRGQGLNTEAFF.

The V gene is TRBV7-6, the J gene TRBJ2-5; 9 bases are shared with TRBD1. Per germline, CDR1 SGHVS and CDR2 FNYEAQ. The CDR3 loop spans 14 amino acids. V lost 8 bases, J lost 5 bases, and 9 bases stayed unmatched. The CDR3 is CASLWGQGPETQYF. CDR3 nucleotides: TGTGCCAGCTTATGGGGACAGGGCCCGGAGACCCAGTACTTC.

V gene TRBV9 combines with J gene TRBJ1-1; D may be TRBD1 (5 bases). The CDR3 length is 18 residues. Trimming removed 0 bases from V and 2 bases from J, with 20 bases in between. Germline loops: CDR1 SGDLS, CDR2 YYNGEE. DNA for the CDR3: TGTGCCAGCAGCGTAGCGGTGAGCGGGGCGACGGGTAACACTGAAGCTTTCTTT. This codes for CASSVAVSGATGNTEAFF.

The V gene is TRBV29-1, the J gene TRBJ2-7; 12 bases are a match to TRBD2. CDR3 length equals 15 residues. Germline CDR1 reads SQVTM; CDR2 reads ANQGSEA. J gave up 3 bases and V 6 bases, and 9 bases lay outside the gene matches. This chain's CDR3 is CSVDTSGGLIYEQYF. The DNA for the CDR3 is TGCAGCGTAGATACTAGCGGGGGGCTGATCTACGAGCAGTACTTC.